This T cell receptor beta chain was recovered during a study of T cells expressing NK-cell markers. The authors generated TCR beta cDNA through 5'RACE template switching with UMIs. For each CDR3 protein, TCRdb gives one entry from its re-call of the 5' RACE reads, without DNA. Its clone listing holds about 32,000 distinct CDR3 sequences. This CDR3 is built from 21 residues. Germline assignment: CDR1 LGHNA and CDR2 YNFKEQ. The rearrangement joins TRBV4-2 to TRBJ2-1; lacking DNA, the TRBD2 call made by TCRdb goes unchecked. Source material: blood T cells: a sorted CD56 or NKG2C T cell subset, CD4+ or CD8+ T cells, or bulk PBMC T cells (not recorded which). This receptor was identified in a woman aged 18 to 75 in good health. CDR3 in amino acids: CASSQELGLAGGKSSYNEQFF.